Following are 28 T cell receptor beta chains from one sample sequenced in a study of PD-1 blockade in classical Hodgkin lymphoma. Only in-frame clones appear in the TCRdb table, and some are missing; sequencing was by immunoSEQ multiplex PCR. Among about 110,000 clones listed, 80% to 90% were seen once. Every patient was affected by relapse after autologous stem cell transplantation, while exposure to brentuximab vedotin was not uniform. This sample comprised peripheral blood mononuclear cells (PBMCs), obtained before the second cycle of nivolumab. The receptors were gathered from a human donor with classical Hodgkin lymphoma.

The rearrangement links TRBV7-9 to TRBJ2-1; a weak D match, TRBD1 (6 bases). V was pared by 5 bases and J by 8 bases, with 10 bases between. Germline loops: CDR1 SEHNR, CDR2 FQNEAQ (reference sequence). The CDR3 sequence is 12 residues long. CDR3: CASSPPGDEQFF. Written as DNA, the CDR3 is TGTGCCAGCAGCCCGCCAGGGGATGAGCAGTTCTTC.

The chain recombines TRBV6-5 with TRBJ1-5; 8 nucleotides agree with TRBD1. This CDR3 contains 14 residues. Germline V gene data show CDR1 as MNHEY and CDR2 as SVGAGI. V lost 6 bases, J lost 9 bases, and 10 bases stayed unmatched. In nucleotides, the CDR3 is TGTGCCAGCAGAGGCACAGGCGGACAGGGGCCCCAGCATTTT. It codes for CASRGTGGQGPQHF.

The chain has TRBV6-5 and TRBJ2-5, with 8 nucleotides matching TRBD1. The J call is doubtful: the DNA matches TRBJ2-7 better. Looked up from germline, CDR1 is MNHEY and CDR2 is SVGAGI. The length of the CDR3 is 14 residues. CDR3 region: CASSRQGTTYEQYF. The CDR3 DNA sequence: TGTGCCAGCAGCCGACAGGGGACGACCTACGAGCAGTACTTC.

This chain joins TRBV5-1 and TRBJ1-2; D might be TRBD1 (6 bases). This CDR3 has 14 amino acids. V was cut by 2 bases and J by 5 bases, with 13 bases left in between. Germline V gene data show CDR1 as SGHRS and CDR2 as YFSETQ. CDR3 bases: TGCGCCAGCAGCTTACAGGGAATTGAGTATGGCTACACCTTC. Amino acids: CASSLQGIEYGYTF. The whole variable domain, remainder taken from reference TRBV5-1 and TRBJ1-2, is KAGVTQTPRYLIKTRGQQVTLSCSPISGHRSVSWYQQTPGQGLQFLFEYFSETQRNKGNFPGRFSGRQFSNSRSEMNVSTLELGDSALYLCASSLQGIEYGYTFGSGTRLTVV.

The chain employs TRBV7-2 and TRBJ2-3; the D gene is possibly TRBD2 (6 bases). The CDR3 spans 16 residues. The V gene lost 1 base and the J gene lost 0 bases, with 11 bases spanning the gap. Germline values: CDR1 SGHTA, CDR2 FQGNSA. The CDR3 here is CASSLVASASTDTQYF. CDR3 in DNA: TGTGCCAGCAGCTTAGTGGCTAGCGCTAGCACAGATACGCAGTATTTT. The complete variable domain, with remaining parts taken from reference TRBV7-2 and TRBJ2-3, reads GAGVSQSPSNKVTEKGKDVELRCDPISGHTALYWYRQSLGQGLEFLIYFQGNSAPDKSGLPSDRFSAERTGGSVSTLTIQRTQQEDSAVYLCASSLVASASTDTQYFGPGTRLTVL.

V is TRBV4-1 and J is TRBJ2-1; tentative D call: TRBD2 (6 bases). Germline assignment: CDR1 MGHRA and CDR2 YSYEKL. This CDR3 region has 18 residues. Trimming took 3 bases from V and 9 from J, leaving 27 bases between them. The CDR3 spells CASSQGPPGGVGGFEQFF. CDR3 nucleotide sequence: TGCGCCAGCAGCCAGGGCCCCCCTGGCGGAGTGGGGGGTTTTGAGCAGTTCTTC.

In DNA, the CDR3 is TGTGCCACCAGCAGAGAAGACGGATACGAGCAGTACTTC. Translating it yields CATSREDGYEQYF. The rearrangement joins TRBV15 to TRBJ2-7; D uncertain. The CDR3 is 13 amino acids. Germline lookup yields CDR1 LNHNV and CDR2 YYDKDF (reference sequence). V lost 0 bases, J lost 4 bases, and 7 bases lay in between.

The J gene is TRBJ2-5, the V gene TRBV11-2, with 9 bases matching TRBD2. Germline CDR1 is SGHAT and CDR2 is FQNNGV. J was trimmed by 3 bases and V by 5 bases; bases with no gene match: 10. The CDR3 length is 16 residues. The CDR3 region is CASSLSLAGNEETQYF. DNA for the CDR3: TGTGCCAGCAGCCTCAGTCTAGCGGGAAACGAAGAGACCCAGTACTTC. Combining the CDR3 with reference TRBV11-2 and TRBJ2-5 gives the whole variable domain EAGVAQSPRYKIIEKRQSVAFWCNPISGHATLYWYQQILGQGPKLLIQFQNNGVVDDSQLPKDRFSAERLKGVDSTLKIQPAKLEDSAVYLCASSLSLAGNEETQYFGPGTRLLVL.

The V call is TRBV19, the J call TRBJ2-2; no firm D call. The V and J ends lost 0 bases and 1 base respectively, with 9 bases between them. The CDR3 has 16 amino acids. The germline V gene encodes CDR1 LNHDA and CDR2 SQIVND (reference sequence). The CDR3 region has the DNA TGTGCCAGTAGTATAGAGACTGCCAGGAACACCGGGGAGCTGTTTTTT. Protein: CASSIETARNTGELFF.

This chain links TRBV11-1 with TRBJ1-1; no definite D call. Trimming shortened V by 5 bases and J by 12 bases, and 19 bases separated the two germline ends. The germline V gene has CDR1 SGHAT and CDR2 FQDESV (reference sequence). The CDR3 is 13 residues long. The CDR3 region has the DNA TGTGCCAGCAGCCCCCGACAAGGCTTGGAATCTTTCTTT. Residues: CASSPRQGLESFF.

V gene TRBV27 combines with J gene TRBJ2-5; TRBD2 matches at 9 bases. CDR1 MNHEY and CDR2 SMNVEV come from the germline V gene (reference sequence). The CDR3 totals 16 residues. Trimming cost V 1 base and J 5 bases; bases outside gene matches: 8. Here the CDR3 DNA reads TGTGCCAGCAGTTTATTAGGCGGGAGGGCCGGGGAGACCCAGTACTTC. Protein product: CASSLLGGRAGETQYF.

This clone appeared once. The chain uses TRBV6-5 and TRBJ2-7; a possible D gene is TRBD1 (5 bases). Trimming removed 1 base at V and 0 bases at J, with 10 bases between. The CDR3 runs to 15 residues. The germline V gene has CDR1 MNHEY and CDR2 SVGAGI. For the CDR3, the DNA is TGTGCCAGCAGTTACTTAGGGGTCCGCTCCTACGAGCAGTACTTC. Protein product: CASSYLGVRSYEQYF.

This CDR3 is CASGLIRDSGELFF. CDR3 nucleotide sequence: TGTGCCAGTGGGCTGATCAGGGATTCCGGGGAGCTGTTTTTT. V is TRBV19 and J is TRBJ2-2, with D possibly TRBD1 on 5 matching bases. CDR1 and CDR2 from the germline V gene are LNHDA and SQIVND (reference sequence). Trimming cost V 8 bases and J 6 bases, with 16 bases left between them. This CDR3 is 14 amino acids long.

The J gene is TRBJ1-1, the V gene TRBV29-1, with TRBD1 as a possible D gene (5 bases). Deletions cut 6 bases from V and 6 bases from J, with 17 bases between. From germline, CDR1 is SQVTM and CDR2 ANQGSEA. The CDR3 contains 13 residues. The CDR3 coding sequence is TGCAGCGTCCTGCAGGGAGATAGGGCTGAAGCTTTCTTT. This translates into CSVLQGDRAEAFF.

J is TRBJ2-7 and V is TRBV5-4; 14 positions agree with TRBD2. This CDR3 has 18 amino acids. Germline V gene data show CDR1 as SGHNT and CDR2 as YYREEE (reference sequence). V gave up 4 bases and J gave up 0 bases; unmatched junction bases: 9. CDR3 in DNA: TGTGCCAGCAGCCCCCCCCTGACTAGCGGGAGGGCCTCCTACGAGCAGTACTTC. Its translation is CASSPPLTSGRASYEQYF.

DNA for the CDR3: TGTGCCAGCAGTTACTCGCCGAATTCCTACGAGCAGTACTTC. As protein: CASSYSPNSYEQYF. This sequence joins TRBV6-5 and TRBJ2-7; no firm D call. Germline V lookup: CDR1 MNHEY, CDR2 SVGAGI. The CDR3 extends over 14 amino acids. Trimming cost V 0 bases and J 1 base, with 7 bases left between them.

V and J are TRBV19 and TRBJ2-2; 7 nucleotides agree with TRBD1. There are 15 residues in the CDR3. The junction had 7 bases not matched to a gene; V was cut back by 5 bases and J by 4 bases. Germline V CDR1 and CDR2: LNHDA, SQIVND (reference sequence). CDR3 sequence reads: CASSARQGITGELFF. As DNA, the CDR3 is TGTGCCAGTAGTGCCCGACAGGGAATCACCGGGGAGCTGTTTTTT.

The V gene is TRBV19, the J gene TRBJ1-5; D unresolved. The germline V gene encodes CDR1 LNHDA and CDR2 SQIVND (reference sequence). The length of the CDR3 is 13 residues. V was trimmed by 5 bases and J by 1 base, leaving 6 bases between them. The CDR3 region is CASSPWSNQPQHF. CDR3 DNA: TGTGCCAGTAGTCCCTGGAGCAATCAGCCCCAGCATTTT. Complete variable domain (other parts from reference TRBV19 and TRBJ1-5): DGGITQSPKYLFRKEGQNVTLSCEQNLNHDAMYWYRQDPGQGLRLIYYSQIVNDFQKGDIAEGYSVSREKKESFPLTVTSAQKNPTAFYLCASSPWSNQPQHFGDGTRLSIL.

The chain joins TRBV25-1 to TRBJ2-1; D ambiguous. V was shortened by 3 bases and J by 2 bases, with 8 bases between the two germline ends. CDR1 and CDR2 from the germline V gene are MGHDK and SYGVNS. The CDR3 runs 14 residues. The CDR3 nucleotides are TGTGCCAGCAGTGAGCCCAGTCCCTACAATGAGCAGTTCTTC. This translates into CASSEPSPYNEQFF. The entire variable domain, with the rest obtained from reference TRBV25-1 and TRBJ2-1, is as follows: EADIYQTPRYLVIGTGKKITLECSQTMGHDKMYWYQQDPGMELHLIHYSYGVNSTEKGDLSSESTVSRIRTEHFPLTLESARPSHTSQYLCASSEPSPYNEQFFGPGTRLTVL.

The CDR3 DNA reads as TGTGCCAGCAGCCCCGCGCGTAGTTACAAGCAGTTCTTC. It is translated as CASSPARSYKQFF. This rearrangement joins TRBV11-2 to TRBJ2-1, with D hard to call. Trimming took 5 bases from V and 11 from J, leaving 16 bases between them. The CDR3 length is 13 residues. Germline V gene data show CDR1 as SGHAT and CDR2 as FQNNGV.

The rearrangement uses TRBV4-1 and TRBJ2-7, with 11 bases identical to TRBD2. The CDR3 has 13 amino acids. V lost 2 bases, J lost 7 bases, and 1 base stayed unmatched. CDR1 is MGHRA and CDR2 is YSYEKL in the germline V gene. The CDR3 here is CASSQRLAGEQYF. The CDR3 nucleotides are TGCGCCAGCAGCCAAAGACTAGCGGGGGAGCAGTACTTC.

This clone came up once. V is TRBV5-1 and J is TRBJ2-7; no definite D call. This CDR3 has 12 residues. Germline loops: CDR1 SGHRS, CDR2 YFSETQ. Deletions cut 3 bases from V and 6 bases from J, with 10 bases between. CDR3 in DNA: TGCGCCAGCAGCTACTCCGGAGCCGAGCAGTACTTC. It codes for CASSYSGAEQYF.

The rearrangement links TRBV19 to TRBJ1-4; D unclear. Germline lookup yields CDR1 LNHDA and CDR2 SQIVND (reference sequence). CDR3 length equals 12 residues. Trimming cost V 6 bases and J 8 bases, with 10 bases left between them. The CDR3 spells CASRTATEKLFF. CDR3 nucleotide sequence: TGTGCCAGTAGAACAGCAACAGAAAAACTGTTTTTT.

The chain is built from TRBV30 and TRBJ2-1, with 11 bases that match TRBD2. The CDR3 length is 21 residues. J was trimmed by 1 base and V by 4 bases; bases with no gene match: 21. In germline, CDR1 is GTSNPN, CDR2 SVGIG (reference sequence). CDR3 sequence: CAWTTVFVGTSGLRSYNEQFF. The CDR3 DNA is TGTGCCTGGACCACCGTTTTTGTCGGGACTAGCGGCCTCAGGTCCTACAATGAGCAGTTCTTC. Full variable domain (remainder filled in from reference TRBV30 and TRBJ2-1): SQTIHQWPATLVQPVGSPLSLECTVEGTSNPNLYWYRQAAGRGLQLLFYSVGIGQISSEVPQNLSASRPQDRQFILSSKKLLLSDSGFYLCAWTTVFVGTSGLRSYNEQFFGPGTRLTVL.

The genes are TRBV19 and TRBJ1-5; D is unresolved. CDR1 LNHDA and CDR2 SQIVND come from the germline V gene (reference sequence). Trimming left V 1 base short and J 0 bases short, with 7 bases between. The CDR3 sequence is 15 residues long. The CDR3 bases are TGTGCCAGTAGTATAGGCAGATATAGCAATCAGCCCCAGCATTTT. Protein product: CASSIGRYSNQPQHF.

The gene calls are TRBV7-2 and TRBJ2-2, with D tentatively TRBD2 (5 bases). CDR3 length: 15 residues. Germline V gene data show CDR1 as SGHTA and CDR2 as FQGNSA. V lost 1 base to trimming and J lost 5 bases, with 11 bases between them. The CDR3 bases are TGTGCCAGCAGCTTAGGGTGGACTGGGACCGGGGAGCTGTTTTTT. It specifies CASSLGWTGTGELFF.

This chain's CDR3 is CASSPLIHEQYF. DNA of the CDR3: TGTGCCAGCTCACCCCTCATCCACGAGCAGTACTTC. V is TRBV18 and J is TRBJ2-7; D is undetermined. Germline V gene sequence: CDR1 KGHSH, CDR2 LQKENI. V was pared by 3 bases and J by 5 bases, with 8 bases between. The length of the CDR3 is 12 residues.

This chain links TRBV6-5 with TRBJ2-7; TRBD1 agrees at 7 bases. Germline CDR1 and CDR2: MNHEY and SVGAGI. The CDR3 has 15 amino acids. The V and J ends lost 6 bases and 2 bases, in that order; junction bases with no gene match: 10. This CDR3 reads CASSRKNTGAYEQYF. CDR3 DNA: TGTGCCAGCAGCAGAAAGAACACAGGGGCCTACGAGCAGTACTTC.